The 15 T cell receptor beta chains reported below all come from one sample, sequenced in a study of shared T cell receptors in the human thymus. Libraries were prepared by immunoSEQ multiplex PCR; TCRdb keeps only in-frame clonotypes and omits some of them. The data show under 700,000 clones, about four fifths seen once. This same sample was also part of a study on human thymus T cells.

Sequencing input: thymocytes. These receptors all come from a boy in the first two years of life with a congenital heart defect.

The V gene is TRBV14, the J gene TRBJ2-5; 14 nucleotides align to TRBD2. CDR1 and CDR2 from the germline V gene are SGHDN and FVKESK. CDR3 length equals 15 residues. V lost 6 bases to trimming and J lost 4 bases; unmatched junction nucleotides: 4. CDR3 protein: CASSPGLAGAETQYF. The CDR3 nucleotides are TGTGCCAGCAGTCCGGGACTAGCGGGAGCAGAGACCCAGTACTTC.

The CDR3 loop is CSGVEDEQFF. CDR3 nucleotide sequence: TGCAGTGGGGTAGAGGATGAGCAGTTCTTC. The chain carries TRBV20-1 and TRBJ2-1; D not certain. V lost 7 bases and J lost 8, with 9 bases in between. CDR1 DFQATT and CDR2 SNEGSKA come from the germline V gene (reference sequence). The CDR3 loop spans 10 amino acids.

The chain links TRBV12-5 to TRBJ1-5; weak D call: TRBD1 (5 bases). This CDR3 contains 14 residues. CDR1 is LGHNT and CDR2 is FRNRAP in the germline V gene. Trimming removed 5 bases from V and 2 bases from J, with 10 bases in between. In DNA, the CDR3 is TGTGCTAGTGGTGGGGGGGATGGCAATCAGCCCCAGCATTTT. As protein: CASGGGDGNQPQHF.

V is TRBV5-1 and J is TRBJ1-3; 8 positions match TRBD1. V trimming: 5 bases; J trimming: 3 bases; junction bases outside the gene matches: 7. The CDR3 totals 15 residues. Germline CDR1 and CDR2: SGHRS and YFSETQ. The CDR3, as DNA: TGCGCCAGCAGGGGCCAGGGGGCTGGTGGAAACACCATATATTTT. This translates into CASRGQGAGGNTIYF.

The V call is TRBV27, the J call TRBJ2-3; 7 nucleotides align to TRBD1. Germline CDR1 is MNHEY and CDR2 is SMNVEV (reference sequence). The V and J ends lost 4 bases and 3 bases, in that order; junction bases with no gene match: 4. The CDR3 has 14 amino acids. The chain's CDR3 is CASSSLQGTDTQYF. CDR3 nucleotide sequence: TGTGCCAGCAGTTCCTTACAGGGGACAGATACGCAGTATTTT.

The CDR3 is CASKPGPGVSLGGYTF. Written as DNA, the CDR3 is TGTGCCAGCAAACCGGGACCGGGAGTATCCTTGGGTGGCTACACCTTC. The chain uses TRBV25-1 and TRBJ1-2; D may be TRBD1 (5 bases). Germline CDR1 MGHDK, CDR2 SYGVNS. This CDR3 spans 16 amino acids. The V end was cut by 7 bases, the J end by 7 bases, with 25 bases between.

The chain has TRBV4-3 and TRBJ2-5; 9 positions match TRBD2. J lost 3 bases, V lost 0 bases, and 5 bases had no gene match. Germline loops: CDR1 LGHNA, CDR2 YSLEER. This CDR3 spans 16 amino acids. The CDR3 is CASSQDRASGKETQYF. DNA for the CDR3: TGCGCCAGCAGCCAAGATCGGGCTAGCGGGAAAGAGACCCAGTACTTC.

This clone was seen once. The chain links TRBV14 to TRBJ1-4; 9 nucleotides line up with TRBD1. Germline trimming cut 5 bases from V and 10 bases from J; bases unmatched to any gene: 11. This CDR3 region has 15 residues. Germline V gene data show CDR1 as SGHDN and CDR2 as FVKESK. Written as DNA, the CDR3 is TGTGCCAGCAGCACAACCGGACAGGGGTTTGGAAAACTGTTTTTT. Amino acid sequence: CASSTTGQGFGKLFF.

The chain combines TRBV27 with TRBJ2-7, with 15 bases that match TRBD2. CDR3 length equals 16 residues. Germline V gene data show CDR1 as MNHEY and CDR2 as SMNVEV (reference sequence). Trimming removed 5 bases from V and 1 base from J; junction bases left unmatched: 3. The CDR3 sequence is CASSPGLAGGSYEQYF. The CDR3, as DNA: TGTGCCAGCAGTCCGGGACTAGCGGGAGGTTCCTACGAGCAGTACTTC.

The chain links TRBV9 to TRBJ2-7; perhaps TRBD2 as D (6 bases). The CDR3 runs 16 residues. Germline CDR1 is SGDLS and CDR2 is YYNGEE. Trimming shortened V by 4 bases and J by 0 bases, and 17 bases separated the two germline ends. The CDR3: CASSSRDSGSSYEQYF. CDR3 DNA: TGTGCCAGCAGCTCCAGGGATTCCGGGAGCTCCTACGAGCAGTACTTC.

CDR3 residues: CASSLRLAESTDTQYF. DNA of the CDR3: TGTGCCAGCAGCTTAAGACTAGCGGAAAGCACAGATACGCAGTATTTT. The chain employs TRBV7-6 and TRBJ2-3, with 9 bases that match TRBD2. The CDR3 runs 16 residues. The germline V gene encodes CDR1 SGHVS and CDR2 FNYEAQ. The J segment lost 0 bases and the V segment lost 2 bases, leaving 3 bases of the junction unmatched.

The V gene is TRBV28, the J gene TRBJ1-2; a weak D match, TRBD1 (6 bases). There are 13 residues in the CDR3. From germline, CDR1 is MDHEN and CDR2 SYDVKM. V was cut by 8 bases and J by 4 bases, with 14 bases left in between. CDR3 region: CASLDSIRYGYTF. CDR3 DNA: TGTGCCAGCCTGGACAGTATTCGCTATGGCTACACCTTC.

The CDR3 here is CASSGGLLVDNEQFF. Written as DNA, the CDR3 is TGTGCCAGCAGCGGGGGACTGCTCGTAGACAATGAGCAGTTCTTC. The V gene is TRBV7-9, the J gene TRBJ2-1, with D perhaps TRBD2 (6 bases). Deletions cut 5 bases from V and 5 bases from J, with 16 bases between. Germline lookup yields CDR1 SEHNR and CDR2 FQNEAQ (reference sequence). The CDR3 is made up of 15 amino acids.

CDR3 bases: TGTGCCAGCAGGTTGGGGCCCCTTAGCGGGAGTTCCTACAATGAGCAGTTCTTC. It translates to CASRLGPLSGSSYNEQFF. The genes are TRBV27 and TRBJ2-1; 9 nucleotides agree with TRBD2. The trim removed 6 bases at V and 1 base at J, leaving 13 bases unmatched. This CDR3 region has 18 residues. Germline CDR1 and CDR2: MNHEY and SMNVEV (reference sequence).

This chain links TRBV5-1 with TRBJ2-1; D ambiguous. The CDR3 has 13 residues. Trimming removed 0 bases from V and 3 bases from J, with 4 bases in between. CDR1 is SGHRS and CDR2 is YFSETQ in the germline V gene. The CDR3 sequence: CASSLGSYNEQFF. CDR3 in DNA: TGCGCCAGCAGCTTGGGTAGCTACAATGAGCAGTTCTTC.